The 27 T cell receptor beta chains given below trace back to one sample, sequenced in a study of PD-L1 blockade in urothelial cancer. TCRdb's table, derived via immunoSEQ multiplex PCR, lists solely in-frame clones and lacks some. This sample carries about 88,000 clones, 85% to 95% of them seen once, and the ten largest clones take 9.4%. Sequenced here: PBMCs, sampled around atezolizumab (anti-PD-L1) treatment. The origin of the receptors is a man in his 60s with urothelial cancer.

A single count supports this clone. The rearrangement uses TRBV7-2 and TRBJ1-2; unclear D gene. Trimming took 0 bases from V and 8 from J, leaving 7 bases between them. Germline CDR1 and CDR2: SGHTA and FQGNSA. The length of the CDR3 is 12 residues. The CDR3 loop is CASSLAAPGYTF. CDR3 sequence (DNA): TGTGCCAGCAGCTTAGCGGCCCCAGGCTACACCTTC.

This clone was counted a single time. The CDR3 is CASSFSDSNYGYTF. In DNA form, the CDR3 reads TGCGCCAGCAGCTTTTCGGACAGCAACTATGGCTACACCTTC. The chain links TRBV5-1 to TRBJ1-2; the D gene is possibly TRBD1 (6 bases). CDR3 length: 14 residues. CDR1 is SGHRS, CDR2 YFSETQ, per germline. Trimming took 2 bases from V and 2 from J, leaving 10 bases between them.

J is TRBJ1-4 and V is TRBV5-1, with D possibly being TRBD1 (6 bases). In germline, CDR1 is SGHRS, CDR2 YFSETQ. This CDR3 region has 15 residues. With 3 bases removed from V and 5 bases from J, the gap between germline ends came to 14 bases. This CDR3 is CASSWTQGRNEKLFF. The CDR3 DNA is TGCGCCAGCAGCTGGACACAGGGAAGGAATGAAAAACTGTTTTTT.

In its sample, this clone was seen once. The rearrangement links TRBV7-2 to TRBJ2-2; the match to TRBD2 covers 8 bases. The CDR3 has 14 residues. After removal of 5 bases from V and 5 bases from J, the junction contained 4 bases not matched to a gene. Germline CDR1 reads SGHTA; CDR2 reads FQGNSA. For the CDR3, the DNA is TGTGCCAGCAGCCGGGGGGGTGGTACCGGGGAGCTGTTTTTT. Translated: CASSRGGGTGELFF. The complete variable domain, with remaining parts taken from reference TRBV7-2 and TRBJ2-2, reads GAGVSQSPSNKVTEKGKDVELRCDPISGHTALYWYRQSLGQGLEFLIYFQGNSAPDKSGLPSDRFSAERTGGSVSTLTIQRTQQEDSAVYLCASSRGGGTGELFFGEGSRLTVL.

V gene TRBV14 combines with J gene TRBJ2-7; a possible D gene is TRBD1 (6 bases). Trimming stripped 1 base from V and 6 bases from J, with 16 bases between. Per germline, CDR1 SGHDN and CDR2 FVKESK. This CDR3 spans 15 amino acids. Here the CDR3 DNA reads TGTGCCAGCAGCCAAGGTGGCGCAGGGGTCCTCGAGCAGTACTTC. Its translation: CASSQGGAGVLEQYF. Supplemented by reference TRBV14 and TRBJ2-7, the full variable domain reads EAGVTQFPSHSVIEKGQTVTLRCDPISGHDNLYWYRRVMGKEIKFLLHFVKESKQDESGMPNNRFLAERTGGTYSTLKVQPAELEDSGVYFCASSQGGAGVLEQYFGPGTRLTVT.

V and J are TRBV18 and TRBJ2-3, with 12 bases lining up with TRBD2. The CDR3 totals 16 residues. Trimming removed 6 bases from V and 4 bases from J; junction bases left unmatched: 8. Germline V gene sequence: CDR1 KGHSH, CDR2 LQKENI. Here the CDR3 DNA reads TGTGCCAGCTCCAAGACTAGCGGGAGTTTAGCAGATACGCAGTATTTT. Its translation: CASSKTSGSLADTQYF.

This chain joins TRBV5-1 and TRBJ2-7; 9 bases agree with TRBD1. Germline lookup yields CDR1 SGHRS and CDR2 YFSETQ. V was clipped by 0 bases and J by 4 bases; unmatched bases: 2. The CDR3 runs to 14 residues. The CDR3 nucleotides are TGCGCCAGCAGCTTGGGACAGGGGGTTTACGAGCAGTACTTC. It specifies CASSLGQGVYEQYF.

This chain links TRBV4-3 with TRBJ2-1; TRBD2 matches at 10 bases. Per the germline V gene, CDR1 is LGHNA and CDR2 is YSLEER. J was trimmed by 3 bases and V by 0 bases; bases with no gene match: 2. There are 16 residues in the CDR3. The DNA of the CDR3 is TGCGCCAGCAGCCAAGATTGGACTAGCGGCTACAATGAGCAGTTCTTC. It codes for CASSQDWTSGYNEQFF.

J is TRBJ2-7 and V is TRBV7-9; the D gene is possibly TRBD1 (6 bases). CDR1 and CDR2 (germline): SEHNR, FQNEAQ (reference sequence). The CDR3 totals 14 residues. With 6 bases removed from V and 3 bases from J, the gap between germline ends came to 15 bases. In DNA, the CDR3 is TGTGCCAGCAGGGAACAGGGAGTAGGCTACGAGCAGTACTTC. Translated, it gives CASREQGVGYEQYF.

The gene calls are TRBV19 and TRBJ2-3; 7 bases are shared with TRBD1. Looked up from germline, CDR1 is LNHDA and CDR2 is SQIVND (reference sequence). V shed 5 bases and J 5 bases; nucleotides not matched to a gene: 4. The CDR3 sequence is 13 residues long. CDR3 residues: CASSHRDRDTQYF. The CDR3 DNA is TGTGCCAGTAGTCACCGGGACAGAGATACGCAGTATTTT.

The chain is built from TRBV25-1 and TRBJ1-2; 8 nucleotides line up with TRBD1. The junction had 0 bases not matched to a gene; V was cut back by 2 bases and J by 4 bases. Germline values: CDR1 MGHDK, CDR2 SYGVNS. The CDR3 contains 13 residues. This chain's CDR3 is CASSEGQGYGYTF. CDR3 nucleotide sequence: TGTGCCAGCAGTGAAGGACAGGGCTATGGCTACACCTTC.

This clone has more than one count but fewer than ten. The DNA of the CDR3 is TGTGCCAGCGCGCAGGCGGGGAATTCACCCCTCCACTTT. As protein: CASAQAGNSPLHF. The V and J genes are TRBV6-5 and TRBJ1-6; D unresolved. Germline-derived CDR1 and CDR2 are MNHEY and SVGAGI. V was cut by 8 bases and J by 7 bases, with 12 bases left in between. There are 13 residues in the CDR3.

This clone showed up just once. The chain couples TRBV7-9 to TRBJ2-7; the match to TRBD2 covers 9 bases. The V and J ends lost 5 bases and 3 bases, in that order; junction bases with no gene match: 8. CDR3 length equals 15 residues. Germline assignment: CDR1 SEHNR and CDR2 FQNEAQ (reference sequence). CDR3 sequence: CASSQVTSGLYEQYF. DNA for the CDR3: TGTGCCAGCAGCCAGGTAACTAGCGGGCTCTACGAGCAGTACTTC.

This clone was found once. The CDR3 sequence is CAWSVSWGVGTGTYEQYF. The CDR3 DNA follows: TGTGCCTGGAGTGTCTCCTGGGGTGTGGGGACAGGGACGTACGAGCAGTACTTC. This sequence joins TRBV30 and TRBJ2-7, with 9 bases matching TRBD1. CDR1 is GTSNPN and CDR2 is SVGIG in the germline V gene (reference sequence). J lost 4 bases, V lost 0 bases, and 16 bases had no gene match. The CDR3 has 18 amino acids.

The V call is TRBV7-8, the J call TRBJ2-1; the D gene is possibly TRBD2 (5 bases). Trimming stripped 3 bases from V and 6 bases from J, with 15 bases between. There are 15 residues in the CDR3. Germline-derived CDR1 and CDR2 are SGHVS and FQNEAQ. The CDR3 DNA reads as TGTGCCAGCAGCTTTGACGAGGGCCTGTTCAATGAGCAGTTCTTC. Its translation is CASSFDEGLFNEQFF.

The V call is TRBV28, the J call TRBJ1-2, with TRBD1 identical over 7 bases. Germline CDR1 and CDR2: MDHEN and SYDVKM. This CDR3 comprises 14 residues. Unmatched junction bases numbered 2, after V lost 4 bases and J lost 0 bases. For the CDR3, the DNA is TGTGCCAGCAGTTCGGGACAGCCTAACTATGGCTACACCTTC. Residues: CASSSGQPNYGYTF.

The V gene is TRBV14, the J gene TRBJ2-7, with D perhaps matching TRBD2 (7 bases). The CDR3 is 15 amino acids. CDR1 is SGHDN, CDR2 FVKESK, per germline. Deletions cut 3 bases from V and 4 bases from J, with 16 bases between. Written as DNA, the CDR3 is TGTGCCAGCAGCCAGTCCGAGGGGGGGAGATACGAGCAGTACTTC. The encoded protein is CASSQSEGGRYEQYF.

This sequence joins TRBV7-2 and TRBJ2-5; TRBD2 is a possible D gene (5 bases). Germline CDR1 reads SGHTA; CDR2 reads FQGNSA. Trimming took 6 bases from V and 1 from J, leaving 9 bases between them. CDR3 size: 13 residues. CDR3 amino acids: CASSLEVQETQYF. CDR3 nucleotide sequence: TGTGCCAGCAGTCTGGAGGTCCAAGAGACCCAGTACTTC.

In DNA form, the CDR3 reads TGTGCCAGCAGTGATGCCGGGACAGGGCGGTACGAGCAGTACTTC. It specifies CASSDAGTGRYEQYF. The gene calls are TRBV28 and TRBJ2-7; TRBD1 matches 9 bases. Germline CDR1 reads MDHEN; CDR2 reads SYDVKM. The ends lost 5 bases at V and 4 bases at J; junction bases unmatched: 9. There are 15 residues in the CDR3.

This chain links TRBV2 with TRBJ1-1; 8 nucleotides align to TRBD1. The CDR3 covers 13 residues. Germline V gene lookup returns CDR1 SNHLY and CDR2 FYNNEI. Trimming removed 6 bases from V and 4 bases from J; junction bases left unmatched: 4. The CDR3 reads CASRDRVGTEAFF. For the CDR3, the DNA is TGTGCCAGCAGGGACAGGGTAGGCACTGAAGCTTTCTTT.

The chain uses TRBV7-3 and TRBJ2-1; TRBD2 matches 12 bases. The CDR3 has 15 residues. Per germline, CDR1 SGHTA and CDR2 FQGTGA. With V trimmed by 5 bases and J by 3 bases, 2 bases remained unmatched. The CDR3 is CASSRLAGDYNEQFF. The CDR3 coding sequence is TGTGCCAGCAGCAGACTAGCGGGAGACTACAATGAGCAGTTCTTC.

The chain joins TRBV6-1 to TRBJ2-6, with D perhaps matching TRBD1 (6 bases). V gave up 2 bases and J gave up 0 bases, with 11 bases separating them. The germline gives CDR1 MNHNS, CDR2 SASEGT. CDR3 size: 17 residues. The CDR3: CASSERQALSGANVLTF. CDR3 sequence (DNA): TGTGCCAGCAGTGAACGACAGGCCCTCTCTGGGGCCAACGTCCTGACTTTC.

V usage is TRBV28 and J usage is TRBJ2-3, with TRBD2 identical over 10 bases. There are 13 residues in the CDR3. The junction had 3 bases not matched to a gene; V was cut back by 11 bases and J by 1 base. Germline values: CDR1 MDHEN, CDR2 SYDVKM. Here the CDR3 DNA reads TGTGCCTTCGGGACTAGCGGCACAGATACGCAGTATTTT. Translating it yields CAFGTSGTDTQYF. The whole variable domain, remainder taken from reference TRBV28 and TRBJ2-3, is DVKVTQSSRYLVKRTGEKVFLECVQDMDHENMFWYRQDPGLGLRLIYFSYDVKMKEKGDIPEGYSVSREKKERFSLILESASTNQTSMYLCAFGTSGTDTQYFGPGTRLTVL.

The V gene is TRBV15, the J gene TRBJ1-2; D possibly corresponds to TRBD1 (6 bases). Germline V CDR1 and CDR2: LNHNV, YYDKDF (reference sequence). Deletions cut 5 bases from V and 3 bases from J, with 13 bases between. The CDR3 consists of 14 residues. The CDR3 bases are TGTGCCACCAGCGGAAGGGGGGGAGACTATGGCTACACCTTC. Protein sequence: CATSGRGGDYGYTF. The full variable domain, in which reference TRBV15 and TRBJ1-2 provide the parts outside the CDR3, is DAMVIQNPRYQVTQFGKPVTLSCSQTLNHNVMYWYQQKSSQAPKLLFHYYDKDFNNEADTPDNFQSRRPNTSFCFLDIRSPGLGDTAMYLCATSGRGGDYGYTFGSGTRLTVV.

The chain carries TRBV7-2 and TRBJ2-5, with D perhaps TRBD2 (6 bases). Germline lookup yields CDR1 SGHTA and CDR2 FQGNSA. Trimming cost V 4 bases and J 1 base, with 7 bases left between them. This CDR3 is 13 amino acids long. Here the CDR3 DNA reads TGTGCCAGCAGCTACGGGAGCCAAGAGACCCAGTACTTC. This sequence encodes CASSYGSQETQYF.

The chain carries TRBV18 and TRBJ2-3; maybe TRBD2 (7 bases). V was cut by 4 bases and J by 4 bases, with 18 bases left in between. The germline gives CDR1 KGHSH, CDR2 LQKENI. The CDR3 sequence is 16 residues long. This CDR3 reads CASSRGGHREPDTQYF. The DNA for the CDR3 is TGTGCCAGCTCACGCGGGGGCCACCGGGAGCCAGATACGCAGTATTTT.

V and J are TRBV5-1 and TRBJ2-3, with D tentatively TRBD1 (6 bases). The CDR3 runs 16 residues. In germline, CDR1 is SGHRS, CDR2 YFSETQ. V lost 5 bases to trimming and J lost 1 base, with 17 bases between them. The CDR3 DNA reads TGCGCCAGCAGGGAGACAACGGGACACCGCACAGATACGCAGTATTTT. Its translation is CASRETTGHRTDTQYF.